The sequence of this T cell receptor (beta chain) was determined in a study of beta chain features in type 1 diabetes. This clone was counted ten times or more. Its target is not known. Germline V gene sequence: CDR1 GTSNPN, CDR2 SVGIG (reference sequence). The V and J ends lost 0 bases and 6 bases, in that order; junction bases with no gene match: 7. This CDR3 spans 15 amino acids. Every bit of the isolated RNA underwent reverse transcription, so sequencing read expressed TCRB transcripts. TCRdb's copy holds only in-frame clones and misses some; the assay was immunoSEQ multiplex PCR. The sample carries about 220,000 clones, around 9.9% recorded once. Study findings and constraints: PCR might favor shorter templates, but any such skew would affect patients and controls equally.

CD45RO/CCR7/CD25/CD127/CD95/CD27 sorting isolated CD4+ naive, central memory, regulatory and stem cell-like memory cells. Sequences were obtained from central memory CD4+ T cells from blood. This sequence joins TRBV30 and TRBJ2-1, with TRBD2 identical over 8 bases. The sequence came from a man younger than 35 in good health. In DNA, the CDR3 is TGTGCCTGGAGTGTAAACGGGAGGGCCGGCAATGAGCAGTTCTTC. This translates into CAWSVNGRAGNEQFF.